Each of the 27 T cell receptor beta chains below was sequenced from the same sample in a study of human T cells and chemical hapten exposure. The time point: patch test 3, about 24 weeks after DPC sensitization. The treatment was: therapeutic diphenylcyclopropenone sensitization with weekly scalp DPC. One entry per CDR3 protein results from TCRdb running MiXCR on the RACE reads. Seen here are 55,000 to 75,000 distinct CDR3 sequences, around 12% observed once, and the top ten hold around 2.4%. The sequences come from whole blood, collected in connection with sensitization to the hapten diphenylcyclopropenone (DPC). These receptors came from a man younger than 45 with alopecia areata. Some clones in this sample may be carry-over from other donors' samples.

This clonotype was picked up many times. V usage is TRBV29-1 and J usage is TRBJ1-1; maybe TRBD1 (6 bases). Looked up from germline, CDR1 is SQVTM and CDR2 is ANQGSEA. The CDR3 consists of 13 residues. Trimming pared 0 bases from V and 5 bases from J, leaving 10 bases between. The CDR3 nucleotides read TGCAGCGTTGAAGAGGGAGGGGGGACTGAAGCTTTCTTT. It is translated as CSVEEGGGTEAFF.

This clonotype was picked up a small number of times. The chain is built from TRBV7-2 and TRBJ1-1; D remains ambiguous. The CDR3 contains 12 residues. Trimming removed 4 bases from V and 5 bases from J, with 8 bases in between. Germline loops: CDR1 SGHTA, CDR2 FQGNSA. The CDR3 bases are TGTGCCAGCAGCTCAGACTGGACTGAAGCTTTCTTT. Residues: CASSSDWTEAFF.

This rearrangement joins TRBV12-3 or TRBV12-4 to TRBJ1-1; 8 nucleotides line up with TRBD1. The CDR3 runs to 14 residues. The V segment lost 6 bases and the J segment 1 base; nucleotides outside the gene matches: 4. The CDR3, as DNA: TGTGCCAGCAGGCCAGACAGGGGGAACACTGAAGCTTTCTTT. Amino acids: CASRPDRGNTEAFF.

In its sample, this clonotype was seen many times. V gene TRBV12-3 or TRBV12-4 combines with J gene TRBJ1-1; maybe TRBD1 (6 bases). Trimming took 7 bases from V and 1 from J, leaving 16 bases between them. The CDR3 contains 15 residues. CDR3 region: CASITGSGANTEAFF. DNA for the CDR3: TGTGCCAGCATAACAGGATCGGGGGCGAACACTGAAGCTTTCTTT.

The chain has TRBV7-9 and TRBJ2-1, with 11 bases fitting TRBD2. The CDR3 has 16 residues. Trimming removed 5 bases from V and 7 bases from J; junction bases left unmatched: 10. Looked up from germline, CDR1 is SEHNR and CDR2 is FQNEAQ (reference sequence). The chain's CDR3 is CASSQETSGESNEQFF. For the CDR3, the DNA is TGTGCCAGCAGCCAAGAGACTAGCGGGGAAAGTAATGAGCAGTTCTTC.

The gene calls are TRBV2 and TRBJ2-1; maybe TRBD2 (5 bases). The CDR3 length is 13 residues. Trimming removed 7 bases from V and 7 bases from J, with 14 bases in between. The germline CDR1 and CDR2 sequences are SNHLY and FYNNEI. The CDR3 loop reads CASIVGEWNEQFF. CDR3 DNA: TGTGCCAGCATAGTCGGGGAGTGGAATGAGCAGTTCTTC.

The genes are TRBV28 and TRBJ2-7, with 9 positions matching TRBD1. With 2 bases clipped from V and 3 bases from J, the junction kept 2 bases outside the gene matches. This CDR3 is 14 amino acids long. CDR1 is MDHEN and CDR2 is SYDVKM in the germline V gene. CDR3 sequence (DNA): TGTGCCAGCAGTTTACTGGACAGGGGCTACGAGCAGTACTTC. As protein: CASSLLDRGYEQYF.

This chain connects TRBV4-2 to TRBJ1-1, with 9 bases fitting TRBD1. The CDR3 spans 13 residues. Trimming took 3 bases from V and 11 from J; bases not matched to a gene: 7. CDR1 and CDR2 (germline): LGHNA, YNFKEQ. The CDR3 DNA reads as TGTGCCAGCAGCCACTTGGGACAGGGAGACGCTTTCTTT. The encoded protein is CASSHLGQGDAFF.

This clonotype has just a few counts. This sequence joins TRBV3-1 and TRBJ2-7; the D gene is possibly TRBD1 (6 bases). The V gene's germline CDR1 is LGHDT and CDR2 YNNKEL (reference sequence). The CDR3 runs to 15 residues. V lost 2 bases and J lost 6, with 17 bases in between. The CDR3 DNA follows: TGTGCCAGCAGCCAACCCGGGACACCGTCCGGCGAGCAGTACTTC. The encoded protein is CASSQPGTPSGEQYF.

This clonotype appeared many times. The rearrangement links TRBV6-2 or TRBV6-3 to TRBJ2-3; 7 positions agree with TRBD2. J gave up 2 bases and V 5 bases, and 7 bases lay outside the gene matches. CDR1 MNHEY and CDR2 SVGEGT come from the germline V gene. The CDR3 spans 15 residues. CDR3 sequence reads: CASSHIAGLTDTQYF. The DNA for the CDR3 is TGTGCCAGCAGTCACATAGCGGGCCTCACAGATACGCAGTATTTT.

This clonotype was seen a handful of times. V gene TRBV5-4 combines with J gene TRBJ2-3, with TRBD1 as a possible D gene (6 bases). Per the germline V gene, CDR1 is SGHNT and CDR2 is YYREEE (reference sequence). V lost 0 bases and J 5 bases, leaving 13 bases between the germline ends. The CDR3 covers 15 residues. The CDR3 here is CASSLGQGHRDTQYF. The CDR3, as DNA: TGTGCCAGCAGCTTGGGGCAGGGACATCGAGATACGCAGTATTTT.

This clonotype was counted many times. The chain employs TRBV19 and TRBJ1-5, with 7 bases matching TRBD1. Germline V gives CDR1 LNHDA, CDR2 SQIVND (reference sequence). This CDR3 has 17 amino acids. After removal of 2 bases from V and 2 bases from J, the junction contained 9 bases not matched to a gene. As DNA, the CDR3 is TGTGCCAGTAGTATACCACCCAGGACAGGCGGCAATCAGCCCCAGCATTTT. Translating gives CASSIPPRTGGNQPQHF.

This clonotype was found a few times. The chain has TRBV6-4 and TRBJ2-3, with a weak D call TRBD1 (6 bases). The CDR3 length is 13 residues. Germline loops: CDR1 MRHNA, CDR2 SNTAGT. The V and J ends lost 5 bases and 0 bases respectively, with 6 bases between them. In nucleotides, the CDR3 is TGTGCCAGCAGTACAGGGAGCACAGATACGCAGTATTTT. It translates to CASSTGSTDTQYF.

There are a few counts of this clonotype. The rearrangement joins TRBV27 to TRBJ2-1; 13 bases are a match to TRBD2. Germline trimming cut 7 bases from V and 7 bases from J; bases unmatched to any gene: 19. Looked up from germline, CDR1 is MNHEY and CDR2 is SMNVEV (reference sequence). CDR3 length equals 19 residues. CDR3 DNA: TGTGCCAGCAACCCCTCTTGGAGCCTGACTAGCGGGGGGAGTAATGAGCAGTTCTTC. Translating gives CASNPSWSLTSGGSNEQFF.

This clonotype was seen a few times. The V gene is TRBV7-2, the J gene TRBJ1-5; 9 bases line up with TRBD1. Germline V CDR1 and CDR2: SGHTA, FQGNSA. V trimming: 5 bases; J trimming: 8 bases; junction bases outside the gene matches: 4. The CDR3 loop spans 13 amino acids. Here the CDR3 DNA reads TGTGCCAGCAGCAGGGACAGGGAAAAGCCCCAGCATTTT. Protein: CASSRDREKPQHF.

This clonotype was detected many times. The rearrangement links TRBV7-9 to TRBJ1-2; 7 bases align to TRBD1. The CDR3 spans 14 residues. Per the germline V gene, CDR1 is SEHNR and CDR2 is FQNEAQ (reference sequence). With V trimmed by 5 bases and J by 7 bases, 10 bases remained unmatched. The CDR3 region is CASSGRQGSAGYTF. DNA of the CDR3: TGTGCCAGCAGCGGACGACAGGGTTCGGCTGGCTACACCTTC.

This rearrangement joins TRBV10-3 to TRBJ1-2, with TRBD1 identical over 8 bases. Germline V gene sequence: CDR1 ENHRY, CDR2 SYGVKD. V shed 6 bases and J 1 base; nucleotides not matched to a gene: 4. This CDR3 comprises 14 residues. CDR3: CAISSDRGNYGYTF. CDR3 DNA sequence: TGTGCCATCAGCTCAGACAGGGGTAACTATGGCTACACCTTC.

The genes are TRBV18 and TRBJ1-1, with a weak D call TRBD1 (6 bases). The CDR3 is 15 residues long. The germline V and J ends were trimmed by 3 bases and 1 base, with 12 bases remaining between them. Per the germline V gene, CDR1 is KGHSH and CDR2 is LQKENI. The CDR3 nucleotides are TGTGCCAGCTCACCGGGGGCAGGGAGGAACACTGAAGCTTTCTTT. Residues: CASSPGAGRNTEAFF. The full variable domain, in which reference TRBV18 and TRBJ1-1 provide the parts outside the CDR3, is NAGVMQNPRHLVRRRGQEARLRCSPMKGHSHVYWYRQLPEEGLKFMVYLQKENIIDESGMPKERFSAEFPKEGPSILRIQQVVRGDSAAYFCASSPGAGRNTEAFFGQGTRLTVV.

The chain combines TRBV12-3 or TRBV12-4 with TRBJ2-5; D remains unclear. Trimming left V 2 bases short and J 5 bases short, with 6 bases between. This CDR3 comprises 12 residues. CDR3 region: CASSLSVETQYF. CDR3 nucleotides: TGTGCCAGCAGTTTATCAGTTGAGACCCAGTACTTC.

This clonotype was observed a handful of times. The rearrangement uses TRBV6-5 and TRBJ2-5; TRBD2 aligns across 14 bases. Per the germline V gene, CDR1 is MNHEY and CDR2 is SVGAGI. CDR3 length: 16 amino acids. Trimming removed 6 bases from V and 2 bases from J; junction bases left unmatched: 5. CDR3 protein: CASSQGLAGEQETQYF. The CDR3 DNA follows: TGTGCCAGCAGCCAGGGACTAGCGGGGGAACAAGAGACCCAGTACTTC.

This clonotype was recorded at least ten times. The rearrangement links TRBV20-1 to TRBJ2-2; D remains unclear. The CDR3 length is 15 residues. Germline CDR1 is DFQATT and CDR2 is SNEGSKA (reference sequence). V shed 0 bases and J shed 7 bases, with 15 bases lying between them. The chain's CDR3 is CSARDFLVGDGELFF. The CDR3 bases are TGCAGTGCTAGAGATTTTTTAGTGGGTGACGGGGAGCTGTTTTTT.

This clonotype came up many times. This rearrangement joins TRBV2 to TRBJ2-7; D might be TRBD1 (5 bases). Germline V CDR1 and CDR2: SNHLY, FYNNEI. V lost 4 bases and J 3 bases, leaving 16 bases between the germline ends. The CDR3 has 15 residues. The CDR3 nucleotides read TGTGCCAGCAGTGGTCAAAGAAACAGGATCTACGAGCAGTACTTC. This translates into CASSGQRNRIYEQYF.

The chain carries TRBV20-1 and TRBJ1-6; TRBD1 agrees at 7 bases. V was pared by 6 bases and J by 7 bases, with 6 bases of the junction left unmatched. CDR1 DFQATT and CDR2 SNEGSKA come from the germline V gene (reference sequence). CDR3 length equals 13 residues. CDR3 nucleotides: TGCAGTGCAGGTTGGGACAGAAATTCACCCCTCCACTTT. Translation gives CSAGWDRNSPLHF.

The chain uses TRBV9 and TRBJ2-1, with a tentative D call TRBD1 (5 bases). The CDR3 is 14 residues long. V was shortened by 0 bases and J by 6 bases, with 10 bases between the two germline ends. The germline V gene has CDR1 SGDLS and CDR2 YYNGEE. Written as DNA, the CDR3 is TGTGCCAGCAGCGTAGAGGCAGGGATCAATGAGCAGTTCTTC. Translation: CASSVEAGINEQFF.

This chain joins TRBV28 and TRBJ1-6; 10 bases match TRBD1. This CDR3 spans 14 amino acids. V trimming: 5 bases; J trimming: 7 bases; junction bases outside the gene matches: 2. Germline assignment: CDR1 MDHEN and CDR2 SYDVKM. The CDR3 reads CASSKGQGNSPLHF. In DNA form, the CDR3 reads TGTGCCAGCAGTAAGGGACAGGGGAATTCACCCCTCCACTTT.

This clonotype was recorded at least ten times. V usage is TRBV12-3 or TRBV12-4 and J usage is TRBJ1-1; no reliable D call. This CDR3 is 15 amino acids long. V shed 0 bases and J shed 4 bases, with 12 bases lying between them. The CDR3, as DNA: TGTGCCAGCAGTTTAGCCGGGCTACGGGGCACTGAAGCTTTCTTT. This gives the protein CASSLAGLRGTEAFF.

V and J are TRBV10-3 and TRBJ2-2; D not certain. The germline V and J ends were trimmed by 4 bases and 1 base, with 4 bases remaining between them. The CDR3 runs to 13 residues. Per germline, CDR1 ENHRY and CDR2 SYGVKD. The CDR3 loop reads CAISGVNTGELFF. The CDR3 DNA reads TGTGCCATCAGTGGCGTGAACACCGGGGAGCTGTTTTTT.